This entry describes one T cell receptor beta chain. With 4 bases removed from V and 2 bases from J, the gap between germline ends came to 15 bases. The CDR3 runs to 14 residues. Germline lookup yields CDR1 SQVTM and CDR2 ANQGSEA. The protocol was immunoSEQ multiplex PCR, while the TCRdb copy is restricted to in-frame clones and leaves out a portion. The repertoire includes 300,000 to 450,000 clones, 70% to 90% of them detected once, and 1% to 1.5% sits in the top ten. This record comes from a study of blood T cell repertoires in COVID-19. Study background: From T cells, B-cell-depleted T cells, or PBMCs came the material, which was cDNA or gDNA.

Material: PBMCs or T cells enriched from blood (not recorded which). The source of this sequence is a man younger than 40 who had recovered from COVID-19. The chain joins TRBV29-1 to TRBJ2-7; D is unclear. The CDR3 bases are TGCAGCGTTGCTTTCGGCCAGGTGACCTACGAGCAGTACTTC. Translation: CSVAFGQVTYEQYF.